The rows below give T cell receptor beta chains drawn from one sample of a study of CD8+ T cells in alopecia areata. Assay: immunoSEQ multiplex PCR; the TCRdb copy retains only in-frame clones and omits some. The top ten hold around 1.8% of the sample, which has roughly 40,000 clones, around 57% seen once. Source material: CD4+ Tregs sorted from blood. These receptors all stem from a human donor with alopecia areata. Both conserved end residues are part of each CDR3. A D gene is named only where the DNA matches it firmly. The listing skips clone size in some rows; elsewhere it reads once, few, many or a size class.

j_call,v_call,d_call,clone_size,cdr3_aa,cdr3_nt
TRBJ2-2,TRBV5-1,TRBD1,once,CASSFQTGGLFF,TGCGCCAGCAGCTTTCAGACAGGGGGGCTGTTTTTT
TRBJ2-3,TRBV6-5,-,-,CASSYSRGTQYF,TGTGCCAGCAGTTACTCGCGCGGCACGCAGTATTTT
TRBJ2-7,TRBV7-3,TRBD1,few,CASSLGYRGFYEQYF,TGTGCCAGCAGCTTAGGGTACAGGGGATTCTACGAGCAGTACTTC
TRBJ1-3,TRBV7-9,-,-,CACRYRNSGNTIYF,TGTGCCTGTCGTTACCGAAACTCTGGAAACACCATATATTTT
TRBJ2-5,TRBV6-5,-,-,CASSYLRGSETQYF,TGTGCCAGCAGTTACTTGAGGGGATCAGAGACCCAGTACTTC
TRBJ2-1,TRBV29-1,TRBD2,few,CSVSSGGYNEQFF,TGCAGCGTTTCTAGCGGGGGTTACAATGAGCAGTTCTTC
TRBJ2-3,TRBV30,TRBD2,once,CAWSNSGVTDTQYF,TGTGCCTGGAGTAACAGCGGGGTCACAGATACGCAGTATTTT
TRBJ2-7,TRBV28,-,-,CASSPDFYEQYF,TGTGCCAGCAGTCCAGACTTCTACGAGCAGTACTTC
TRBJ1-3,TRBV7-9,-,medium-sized,CASSLLSGNTIYF,TGTGCCAGCAGCTTGCTATCCGGAAACACCATATATTTT
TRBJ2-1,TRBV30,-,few,CVASPGTNEQFF,TGTGTAGCGAGTCCTGGGACGAATGAGCAGTTCTTC
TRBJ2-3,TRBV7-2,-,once,CASSAPSTDTQYF,TGTGCCAGCAGCGCCCCTAGCACAGATACGCAGTATTTT